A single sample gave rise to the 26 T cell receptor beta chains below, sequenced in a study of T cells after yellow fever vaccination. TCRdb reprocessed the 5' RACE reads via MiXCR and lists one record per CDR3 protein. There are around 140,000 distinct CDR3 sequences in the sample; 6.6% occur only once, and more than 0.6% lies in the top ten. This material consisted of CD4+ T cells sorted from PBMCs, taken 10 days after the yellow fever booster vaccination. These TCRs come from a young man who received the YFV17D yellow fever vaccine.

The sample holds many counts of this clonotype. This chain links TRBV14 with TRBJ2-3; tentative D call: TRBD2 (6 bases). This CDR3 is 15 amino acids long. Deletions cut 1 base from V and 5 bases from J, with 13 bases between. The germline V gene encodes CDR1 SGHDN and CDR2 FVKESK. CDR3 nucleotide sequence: TGTGCCAGCAGCCAAGCCGGGAGTGGGGGAGATACGCAGTATTTT. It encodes CASSQAGSGGDTQYF.

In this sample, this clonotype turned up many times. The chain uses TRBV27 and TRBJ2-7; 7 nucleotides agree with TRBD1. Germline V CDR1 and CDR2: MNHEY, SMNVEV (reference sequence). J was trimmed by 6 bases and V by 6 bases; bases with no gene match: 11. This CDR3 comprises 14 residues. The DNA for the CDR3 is TGTGCCAGCAGGACGGGAATAGGGGGCTCCGAGCAGTACTTC. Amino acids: CASRTGIGGSEQYF.

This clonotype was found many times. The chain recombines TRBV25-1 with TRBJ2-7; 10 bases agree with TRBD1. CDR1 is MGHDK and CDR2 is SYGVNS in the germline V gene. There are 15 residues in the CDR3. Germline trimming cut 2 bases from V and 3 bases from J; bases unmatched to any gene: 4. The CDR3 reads CASSEMGTGVYEQYF. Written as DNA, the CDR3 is TGTGCCAGCAGTGAAATGGGGACAGGGGTCTACGAGCAGTACTTC.

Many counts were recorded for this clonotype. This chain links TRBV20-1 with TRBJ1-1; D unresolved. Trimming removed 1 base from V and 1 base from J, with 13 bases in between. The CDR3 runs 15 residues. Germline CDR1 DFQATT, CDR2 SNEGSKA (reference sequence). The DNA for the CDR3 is TGCAGTGCTAGAGTGCCCCAGAGACCGAACACTGAAGCTTTCTTT. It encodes CSARVPQRPNTEAFF.

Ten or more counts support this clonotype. CDR3 loop: CAWGDRGLYEQYF. CDR3 nucleotides: TGTGCCTGGGGGGACAGGGGGTTATACGAGCAGTACTTC. The chain recombines TRBV30 with TRBJ2-7; TRBD1 agrees at 11 bases. This CDR3 is built from 13 residues. CDR1 and CDR2 from the germline V gene are GTSNPN and SVGIG (reference sequence). V lost 5 bases, J lost 4 bases, and 4 bases stayed unmatched.

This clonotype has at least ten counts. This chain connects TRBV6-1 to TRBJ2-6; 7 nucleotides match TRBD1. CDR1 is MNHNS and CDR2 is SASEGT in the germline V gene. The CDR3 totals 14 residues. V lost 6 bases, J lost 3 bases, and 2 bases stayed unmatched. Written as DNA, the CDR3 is TGTGCCAGCAGGAGGGACAGTGGGGCCAACGTCCTGACTTTC. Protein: CASRRDSGANVLTF.

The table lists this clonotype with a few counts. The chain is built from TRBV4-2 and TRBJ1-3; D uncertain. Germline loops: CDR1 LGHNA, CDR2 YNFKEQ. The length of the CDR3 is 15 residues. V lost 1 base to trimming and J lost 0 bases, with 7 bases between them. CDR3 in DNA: TGTGCCAGCAGCCAAGGCAAAGCCTCTGGAAACACCATATATTTT. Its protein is CASSQGKASGNTIYF.

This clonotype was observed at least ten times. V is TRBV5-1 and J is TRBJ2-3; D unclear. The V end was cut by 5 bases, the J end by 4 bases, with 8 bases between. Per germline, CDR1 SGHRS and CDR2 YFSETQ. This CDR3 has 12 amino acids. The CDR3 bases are TGCGCCAGCAGGTTCTCAGCAGATACGCAGTATTTT. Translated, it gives CASRFSADTQYF.

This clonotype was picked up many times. CDR3 amino acids: CSVEDSGTASTDTQYF. In DNA, the CDR3 is TGCAGCGTTGAAGACTCGGGGACAGCTAGCACAGATACGCAGTATTTT. This chain connects TRBV29-1 to TRBJ2-3; 7 bases agree with TRBD1. V was clipped by 0 bases and J by 0 bases; unmatched bases: 6. CDR3 length: 16 residues. The germline V gene encodes CDR1 SQVTM and CDR2 ANQGSEA.

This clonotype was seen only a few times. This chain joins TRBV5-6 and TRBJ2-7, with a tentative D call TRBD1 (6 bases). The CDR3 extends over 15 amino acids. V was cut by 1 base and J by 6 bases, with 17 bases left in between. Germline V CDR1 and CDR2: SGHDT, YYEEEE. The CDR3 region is CASSLWGHRFGEQYF. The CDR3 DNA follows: TGTGCCAGCAGCTTGTGGGGACATCGATTTGGCGAGCAGTACTTC. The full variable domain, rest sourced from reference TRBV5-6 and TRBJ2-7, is DAGVTQSPTHLIKTRGQQVTLRCSPKSGHDTVSWYQQALGQGPQFIFQYYEEEERQRGNFPDRFSGHQFPNYSSELNVNALLLGDSALYLCASSLWGHRFGEQYFGPGTRLTVT.

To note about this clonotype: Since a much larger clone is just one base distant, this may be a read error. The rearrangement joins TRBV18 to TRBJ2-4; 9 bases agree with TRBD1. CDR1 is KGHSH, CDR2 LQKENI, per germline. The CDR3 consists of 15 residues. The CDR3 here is CVSSPPGQGGNIQYF. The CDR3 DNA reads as TGTGTCAGCTCACCCCCGGGACAGGGAGGGAACATTCAGTACTTC.

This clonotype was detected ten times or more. The CDR3, as DNA: TGTGCCAGCAGCCTCACTAGCGGGAGTGTGAATGAGCAGTTCTTC. Translation gives CASSLTSGSVNEQFF. The J gene is TRBJ2-1, the V gene TRBV9; 11 bases agree with TRBD2. Germline values: CDR1 SGDLS, CDR2 YYNGEE. CDR3 length: 15 amino acids. Trimming took 4 bases from V and 7 from J; bases not matched to a gene: 7.

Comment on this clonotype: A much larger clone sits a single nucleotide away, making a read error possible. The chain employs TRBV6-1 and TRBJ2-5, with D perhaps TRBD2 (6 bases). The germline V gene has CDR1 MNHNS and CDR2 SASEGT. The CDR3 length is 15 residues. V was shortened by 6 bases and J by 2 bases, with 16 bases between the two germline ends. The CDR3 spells CASRGTGRLQETQYF. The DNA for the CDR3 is TGTGCCAGCAGGGGGACCGGGAGATTACAAGAGACCCAGTACTTC.

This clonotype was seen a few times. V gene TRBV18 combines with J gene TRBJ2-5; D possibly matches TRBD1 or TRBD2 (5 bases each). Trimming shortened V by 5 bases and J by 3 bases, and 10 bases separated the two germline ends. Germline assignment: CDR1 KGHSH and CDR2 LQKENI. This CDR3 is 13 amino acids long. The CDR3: CASSGGREETQYF. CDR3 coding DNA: TGTGCCAGCTCAGGGGGACGGGAAGAGACCCAGTACTTC.

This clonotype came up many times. The CDR3 reads CASSPGRADTQYF. The CDR3 DNA reads TGTGCCAGCAGCCCCGGAAGGGCAGATACGCAGTATTTT. This chain links TRBV7-9 with TRBJ2-3; no firm D call. The CDR3 consists of 13 residues. V lost 5 bases, J lost 4 bases, and 10 bases lay in between. CDR1 is SEHNR and CDR2 is FQNEAQ in the germline V gene (reference sequence).

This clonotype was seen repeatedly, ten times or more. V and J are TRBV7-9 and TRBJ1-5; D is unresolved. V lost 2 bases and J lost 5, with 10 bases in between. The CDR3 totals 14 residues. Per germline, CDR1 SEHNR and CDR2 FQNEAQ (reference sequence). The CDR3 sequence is CASSLTDSYQPQHF. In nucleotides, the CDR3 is TGTGCCAGCAGCTTAACCGATTCCTATCAGCCCCAGCATTTT.

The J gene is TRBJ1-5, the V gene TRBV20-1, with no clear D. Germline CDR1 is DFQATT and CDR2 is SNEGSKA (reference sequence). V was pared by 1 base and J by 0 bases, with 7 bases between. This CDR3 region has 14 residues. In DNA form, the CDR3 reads TGCAGTGCTAGAGGGGGTTTTAGCAATCAGCCCCAGCATTTT. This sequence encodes CSARGGFSNQPQHF.

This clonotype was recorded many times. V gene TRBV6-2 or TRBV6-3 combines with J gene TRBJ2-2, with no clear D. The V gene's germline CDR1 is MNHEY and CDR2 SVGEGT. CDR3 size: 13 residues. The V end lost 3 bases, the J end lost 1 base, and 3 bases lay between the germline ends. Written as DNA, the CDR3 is TGTGCCAGCAGTTATATGAACACCGGGGAGCTGTTTTTT. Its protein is CASSYMNTGELFF.

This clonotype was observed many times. The CDR3 spells CASSLGSNTGELFF. As DNA, the CDR3 is TGCGCCAGCAGCTTGGGCTCCAACACCGGGGAGCTGTTTTTT. V is TRBV5-1 and J is TRBJ2-2; no clear D gene. Germline V lookup: CDR1 SGHRS, CDR2 YFSETQ. The CDR3 extends over 14 amino acids. V lost 0 bases and J 2 bases, leaving 5 bases between the germline ends. The whole variable domain, remainder taken from reference TRBV5-1 and TRBJ2-2, is KAGVTQTPRYLIKTRGQQVTLSCSPISGHRSVSWYQQTPGQGLQFLFEYFSETQRNKGNFPGRFSGRQFSNSRSEMNVSTLELGDSALYLCASSLGSNTGELFFGEGSRLTVL.

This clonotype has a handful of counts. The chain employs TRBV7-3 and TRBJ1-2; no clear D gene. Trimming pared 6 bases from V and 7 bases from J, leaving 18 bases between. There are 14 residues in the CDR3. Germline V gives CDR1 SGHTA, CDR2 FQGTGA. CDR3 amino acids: CASRKEGGLGGYTF. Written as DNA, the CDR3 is TGTGCCAGCAGGAAAGAGGGAGGTCTAGGTGGCTACACCTTC.

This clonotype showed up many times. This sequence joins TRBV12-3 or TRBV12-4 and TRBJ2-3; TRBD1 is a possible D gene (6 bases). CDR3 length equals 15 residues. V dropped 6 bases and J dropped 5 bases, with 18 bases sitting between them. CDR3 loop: CASRKKGGWEDTQYF. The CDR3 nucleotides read TGTGCCAGCAGAAAAAAAGGGGGATGGGAAGATACGCAGTATTTT.

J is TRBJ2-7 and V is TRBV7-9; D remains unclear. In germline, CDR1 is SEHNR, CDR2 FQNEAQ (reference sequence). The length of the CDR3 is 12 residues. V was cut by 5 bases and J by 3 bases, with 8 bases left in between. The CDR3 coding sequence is TGTGCCAGCAGCACTGCCAACTACGAGCAGTACTTC. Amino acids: CASSTANYEQYF. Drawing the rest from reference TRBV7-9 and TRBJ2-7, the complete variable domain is DTGVSQNPRHKITKRGQNVTFRCDPISEHNRLYWYRQTLGQGPEFLTYFQNEAQLEKSRLLSDRFSAERPKGSFSTLEIQRTEQGDSAMYLCASSTANYEQYFGPGTRLTVT.

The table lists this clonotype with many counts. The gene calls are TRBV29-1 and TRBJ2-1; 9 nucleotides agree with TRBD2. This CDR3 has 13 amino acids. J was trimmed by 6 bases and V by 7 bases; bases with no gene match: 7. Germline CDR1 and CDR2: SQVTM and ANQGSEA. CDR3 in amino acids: CSAGAGGPNEQFF. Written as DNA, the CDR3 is TGCAGCGCAGGAGCGGGAGGTCCCAATGAGCAGTTCTTC.

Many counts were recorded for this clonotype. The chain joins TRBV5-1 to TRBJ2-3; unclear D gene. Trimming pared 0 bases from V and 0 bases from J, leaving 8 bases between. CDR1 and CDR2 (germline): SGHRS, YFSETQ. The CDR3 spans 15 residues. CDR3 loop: CASSLGGSSTDTQYF. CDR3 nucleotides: TGCGCCAGCAGCTTGGGCGGATCTAGCACAGATACGCAGTATTTT. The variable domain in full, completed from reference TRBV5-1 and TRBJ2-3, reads KAGVTQTPRYLIKTRGQQVTLSCSPISGHRSVSWYQQTPGQGLQFLFEYFSETQRNKGNFPGRFSGRQFSNSRSEMNVSTLELGDSALYLCASSLGGSSTDTQYFGPGTRLTVL.

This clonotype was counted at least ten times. The CDR3, as DNA: TGTGCCAGCAGCGTAGGGGGAGGGAGCGGGGAGCTGTTTTTT. Translating gives CASSVGGGSGELFF. The chain recombines TRBV9 with TRBJ2-2, with 7 bases that match TRBD2. The CDR3 sequence is 14 residues long. CDR1 is SGDLS, CDR2 YYNGEE, per germline. Losses at the gene ends were 0 bases for V and 7 bases for J; bases not matched to a gene: 3.

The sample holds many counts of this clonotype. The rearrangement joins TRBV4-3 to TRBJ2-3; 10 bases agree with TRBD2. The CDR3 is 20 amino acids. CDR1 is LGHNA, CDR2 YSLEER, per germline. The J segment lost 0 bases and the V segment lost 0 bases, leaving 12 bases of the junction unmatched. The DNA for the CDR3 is TGCGCCAGCAGCCAAGATCCAGGGCCTAGCGGGAGTTTGAGCACAGATACGCAGTATTTT. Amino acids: CASSQDPGPSGSLSTDTQYF.